This T cell receptor beta chain was captured in a study of human T cells and chemical hapten exposure. The CDR3 totals 14 residues. CDR1 and CDR2 (germline): SNHLY, FYNNEI. V lost 1 base and J lost 6, with 9 bases in between. Via MiXCR, TCRdb re-called the RACE reads, giving one row per CDR3 protein. This table has fewer than 500,000 distinct CDR3 sequences, around 5% appearing once. This clonotype has more than one count but fewer than ten. The time point denotes: patch test 1, 2 weeks after DPC sensitization. Specified treatment: therapeutic diphenylcyclopropenone sensitization with weekly scalp DPC. Researchers sampled blood before each patch test went on.

The gene calls are TRBV2 and TRBJ2-2, with unresolved D. The input for sequencing was whole blood, taken in connection with sensitization to the hapten diphenylcyclopropenone (DPC). The source is a woman in her 50s with alopecia areata. Some clones in this sample may be carry-over from other donors' samples. This CDR3 reads CASSEGIESGELFF. For the CDR3, the DNA is TGTGCCAGCAGTGAAGGGATAGAGTCCGGGGAGCTGTTTTTT.